This TCR beta chain was identified during a study of T cells expressing NK-cell markers. On the study more broadly: Cells sorted as CD3+CD56+NKG2C+, CD3+CD56+NKG2C- and CD3+CD56-NKG2C+ T cells supplied the TCR beta repertoires.

This CDR3 spans 14 amino acids. Per germline, CDR1 MNHNS and CDR2 SASEGT. TCRdb re-called the 5' RACE reads, yielding one record per CDR3 amino acid sequence without DNA. Seen in this sample are about 160,000 distinct CDR3 sequences; the ten most common clones hold roughly 20%. Note on this clonotype: The antigen remains undetermined.

General study findings and limits: In a few donors, these clonotypes also led the CD3+CD56-NKG2C+ fraction.

The sequence came from a woman aged 18-69 years in good health. The sequenced sample consisted of blood T cells: a sorted CD56 or NKG2C T cell subset, CD4+ or CD8+ T cells, or bulk PBMC T cells (not recorded which). The chain has TRBV6-1 and TRBJ2-7; without DNA, the TCRdb call of TRBD1 cannot be checked. CDR3 amino acids: CASSRGQIPTEQYF.